Following are 16 T cell receptor beta chains from one sample sequenced in a study of OX40 agonist ivuxolimab in advanced cancers. Here immunoSEQ multiplex PCR was the method, and the copy in TCRdb shows in-frame clones only, minus some. Among around 70,000 clones listed, more than 85% were seen once. The sequencing used CD4+ or CD8+ T cells sorted from blood, collected in a trial of the OX40 agonist ivuxolimab. These receptors originate from an adult with an advanced solid tumor such as melanoma, head and neck, liver or kidney cancer.

This chain uses TRBV6-1 with TRBJ2-7; D unclear. V was shortened by 11 bases and J by 0 bases, with 8 bases between the two germline ends. Germline V gene data show CDR1 as MNHNS and CDR2 as SASEGT. CDR3 length equals 11 residues. As DNA, the CDR3 is TGTGCCGTAACCCGCTCCTACGAGCAGTACTTC. Its translation is CAVTRSYEQYF.

V gene TRBV5-1 combines with J gene TRBJ2-3; 8 bases are a match to TRBD1. The CDR3 contains 17 residues. The germline V gene has CDR1 SGHRS and CDR2 YFSETQ. V lost 1 base and J lost 5; bases outside the gene matches: 12. The DNA for the CDR3 is TGCGCCAGCAGCTTGCTCGGCCAGGGGGCAATTGGAGATACGCAGTATTTT. Translating it yields CASSLLGQGAIGDTQYF.

For the CDR3, the DNA is TGCAGCTCGTCGACAGGGCTTAATGAAAAACTGTTTTTT. Translating gives CSSSTGLNEKLFF. V gene TRBV29-1 combines with J gene TRBJ1-4; 7 nucleotides match TRBD1. Looked up from germline, CDR1 is SQVTM and CDR2 is ANQGSEA. The J segment lost 4 bases and the V segment lost 8 bases, leaving 7 bases of the junction unmatched. The CDR3 is 13 residues long.

The CDR3, as DNA: TGTGCCAGCACGTATTTGAGTAATTCACCCCTCCACTTT. Its protein product is CASTYLSNSPLHF. The V and J genes are TRBV6-5 and TRBJ1-6; D remains unclear. Germline CDR1 is MNHEY and CDR2 is SVGAGI. Trimming left V 7 bases short and J 6 bases short, with 10 bases between. This CDR3 is built from 13 residues.

The chain is built from TRBV6-1 and TRBJ1-2, with a weak D call TRBD1 (6 bases). Germline CDR1 and CDR2: MNHNS and SASEGT. This CDR3 region has 13 residues. V was pared by 8 bases and J by 2 bases, with 12 bases between. The CDR3 nucleotides read TGTGCCAGCCCGGAGGACAGAAACTATGGCTACACCTTC. Amino acids: CASPEDRNYGYTF.

The rearrangement joins TRBV5-1 to TRBJ2-4; 11 nucleotides match TRBD1. CDR1 and CDR2 (germline): SGHRS, YFSETQ. Trimming at V came to 4 bases and at J to 7 bases, leaving 4 bases not matched to a gene. This CDR3 is 14 amino acids long. The CDR3 sequence: CASSPGTGGNIQYF. DNA for the CDR3: TGCGCCAGCAGCCCCGGGACAGGGGGTAACATTCAGTACTTC.

A few counts support this clone. At one of its ends the junction is not consistent with the germline gene, which may arise from a read error. The CDR3 DNA reads TGCGCCAGCGGCTTATTGACAGGGGCCGAGCAGTACTTC. This gives the protein CASGLLTGAEQYF. The chain combines TRBV5-1 with TRBJ2-7; 8 bases map to TRBD1. CDR1 and CDR2 from the germline V gene are SGHRS and YFSETQ. The CDR3 totals 13 residues.

This rearrangement joins TRBV30 to TRBJ2-3, with TRBD2 matching 11 bases. Germline lookup yields CDR1 GTSNPN and CDR2 SVGIG (reference sequence). With 8 bases clipped from V and 4 bases from J, the junction kept 11 bases outside the gene matches. The length of the CDR3 is 15 residues. The CDR3 region is CAQTATSGMADTQYF. The DNA for the CDR3 is TGTGCCCAAACGGCGACTAGCGGGATGGCAGATACGCAGTATTTT.

V gene TRBV6-1 combines with J gene TRBJ1-3, with D tentatively TRBD1 (5 bases). CDR1 is MNHNS and CDR2 is SASEGT in the germline V gene. CDR3 length: 15 residues. The V end was cut by 4 bases, the J end by 0 bases, with 10 bases between. The CDR3 here is CASSGGTTSGNTIYF. As DNA, the CDR3 is TGTGCCAGCAGTGGGGGGACCACCTCTGGAAACACCATATATTTT.

Worth noting for this clone: The junction and the germline gene differ at one end; a read error may be behind it. The J gene is TRBJ2-4, the V gene TRBV6-1; D remains unclear. Germline loops: CDR1 MNHNS, CDR2 SASEGT. CDR3 length: 10 residues. CDR3 DNA: TGTGCCAGCAGTGAATTGGGCTACGTGTTC. Its protein product is CASSELGYVF.

The chain links TRBV12-5 to TRBJ2-3; 9 bases line up with TRBD2. With 0 bases clipped from V and 3 bases from J, the junction kept 4 bases outside the gene matches. Looked up from germline, CDR1 is LGHNT and CDR2 is FRNRAP. This CDR3 comprises 16 residues. CDR3 sequence reads: CASGLVPAGGTDTQYF. As DNA, the CDR3 is TGTGCTAGTGGTTTGGTCCCGGCGGGAGGGACAGATACGCAGTATTTT.

The CDR3 coding sequence is TGTGCCACCAGCAGAGACCCCAGTAGCTCCTACGAGCAGTACTTC. This sequence encodes CATSRDPSSSYEQYF. This rearrangement joins TRBV15 to TRBJ2-7; no clear D. CDR3 length equals 15 residues. Germline assignment: CDR1 LNHNV and CDR2 YYDKDF (reference sequence). Deletions cut 0 bases from V and 0 bases from J, with 9 bases between.

This chain uses TRBV6-1 with TRBJ1-5, with D perhaps TRBD1 (6 bases). V shed 8 bases and J shed 0 bases, with 11 bases lying between them. This CDR3 is 14 amino acids long. CDR1 and CDR2 from the germline V gene are MNHNS and SASEGT. The CDR3 loop reads CASFTGYSNQPQHF. Here the CDR3 DNA reads TGTGCCAGCTTTACAGGGTATAGCAATCAGCCCCAGCATTTT.

The CDR3 DNA reads as TGTGCCAGCAGCATAGCGGGCGGGACAGCCTCTGGAAACACCATATATTTT. It encodes CASSIAGGTASGNTIYF. The chain is built from TRBV9 and TRBJ1-3; 7 nucleotides agree with TRBD1. Germline V gene sequence: CDR1 SGDLS, CDR2 YYNGEE. V lost 4 bases and J lost 0; bases outside the gene matches: 10. The CDR3 sequence is 17 residues long.

This clone was picked up one time. This chain's CDR3 is CASSTGTFREQYF. The CDR3 DNA is TGCGCCAGCAGCACCGGGACATTTCGCGAGCAGTACTTC. The chain uses TRBV5-1 and TRBJ2-7; weak D call: TRBD1 (6 bases). V gave up 4 bases and J gave up 6 bases, with 14 bases separating them. CDR3 length: 13 amino acids. The germline V gene has CDR1 SGHRS and CDR2 YFSETQ.

The rearrangement joins TRBV6-5 to TRBJ1-3; no firm D call. The V gene's germline CDR1 is MNHEY and CDR2 SVGAGI. The CDR3 has 15 residues. V was pared by 6 bases and J by 0 bases, with 12 bases between. CDR3 in amino acids: CASSATLSSGNTIYF. The CDR3 region has the DNA TGTGCCAGCAGCGCGACATTGAGCTCTGGAAACACCATATATTTT.